Presented here are 17 T cell receptor beta chains from one specimen sequenced in a study of blood T cell repertoires in COVID-19. Profiling relied on immunoSEQ multiplex PCR, and the TCRdb table lists in-frame clones only, not all of them. The data hold 120,000 or so clones, with 79% observed a single time. Sequenced material: peripheral blood. All receptors come from a man aged 35 to 55 with active or convalescent COVID-19.

The chain carries TRBV3-1 (or the pseudogene TRBV3-2) and TRBJ1-1, with TRBD1 as a possible D gene (6 bases). The CDR3 contains 13 residues. V shed 8 bases and J shed 1 base, with 11 bases lying between them. The germline gives CDR1 LGHDT, CDR2 YNNKEL (reference sequence). The CDR3 DNA follows: TGTGCCAGCGGGGGGGCGACGAACACTGAAGCTTTCTTT. Translated: CASGGATNTEAFF.

The chain carries TRBV7-2 and TRBJ2-2; 9 bases match TRBD2. Trimming removed 3 bases from V and 5 bases from J; junction bases left unmatched: 4. There are 15 residues in the CDR3. Germline V CDR1 and CDR2: SGHTA, FQGNSA. This chain's CDR3 is CASSFSGRGTGELFF. CDR3 nucleotide sequence: TGTGCCAGCAGCTTTAGCGGGAGAGGTACCGGGGAGCTGTTTTTT.

V gene TRBV19 combines with J gene TRBJ2-4; 9 bases line up with TRBD1. J was trimmed by 8 bases and V by 5 bases; bases with no gene match: 1. This CDR3 has 12 residues. In germline, CDR1 is LNHDA, CDR2 SQIVND (reference sequence). The DNA of the CDR3 is TGTGCCAGTAGTCGGGACAGGGACATTCAGTACTTC. Amino acids: CASSRDRDIQYF.

The chain employs TRBV30 and TRBJ2-3; TRBD1 agrees at 9 bases. Trimming at V came to 4 bases and at J to 4 bases, leaving 3 bases not matched to a gene. CDR3 length equals 13 residues. Germline CDR1 is GTSNPN and CDR2 is SVGIG (reference sequence). The CDR3 DNA reads TGTGCCTGGAAGGACAGGGGTCCAGATACGCAGTATTTT. Its translation is CAWKDRGPDTQYF.

V is TRBV5-4 and J is TRBJ2-3; no clear D gene. Germline values: CDR1 SGHNT, CDR2 YYREEE (reference sequence). The CDR3 totals 15 residues. V shed 0 bases and J shed 8 bases, with 16 bases lying between them. The CDR3 sequence: CASSLAATKQATQYF. The CDR3 coding sequence is TGTGCCAGCAGCTTGGCGGCTACCAAGCAGGCTACGCAGTATTTT.

This clone was seen more than once but under ten times. J is TRBJ2-2 and V is TRBV7-9, with D possibly being TRBD2 (5 bases). The CDR3 contains 15 residues. From germline, CDR1 is SEHNR and CDR2 FQNEAQ (reference sequence). V gave up 6 bases and J gave up 0 bases, with 11 bases separating them. CDR3 amino acids: CASSPRGTNTGELFF. The CDR3 region has the DNA TGTGCCAGCAGTCCCCGGGGTACGAACACCGGGGAGCTGTTTTTT.

J is TRBJ2-7 and V is TRBV11-2; TRBD2 agrees at 9 bases. Germline assignment: CDR1 SGHAT and CDR2 FQNNGV. The J segment lost 0 bases and the V segment lost 3 bases, leaving 6 bases of the junction unmatched. This CDR3 spans 16 amino acids. The CDR3 DNA reads as TGTGCCAGCAGCTTGGGGGGTAGCGGGAGCTCCTACGAGCAGTACTTC. This translates into CASSLGGSGSSYEQYF.

This chain joins TRBV5-6 and TRBJ2-7; 7 nucleotides agree with TRBD1. V was clipped by 3 bases and J by 3 bases; unmatched bases: 12. This CDR3 contains 16 residues. Germline V gene lookup returns CDR1 SGHDT and CDR2 YYEEEE. The DNA of the CDR3 is TGTGCCAGCAGCTCGAACAGGGGTCCTATAGTCTACGAGCAGTACTTC. This sequence encodes CASSSNRGPIVYEQYF.

This chain uses TRBV4-3 with TRBJ1-2; 8 nucleotides match TRBD1. Germline CDR1 is LGHNA and CDR2 is YSLEER. V was pared by 5 bases and J by 5 bases, with 10 bases of the junction left unmatched. The length of the CDR3 is 15 residues. CDR3 residues: CASSLGQGAGYGYTF. In nucleotides, the CDR3 is TGCGCCAGCAGCTTGGGGCAGGGGGCAGGTTATGGCTACACCTTC.

The chain joins TRBV6-2 or TRBV6-3 to TRBJ1-5; D is perhaps TRBD1 (5 bases). This CDR3 is built from 18 residues. CDR1 is MNHEY and CDR2 is SVGEGT in the germline V gene. The V and J ends lost 5 bases and 3 bases respectively, with 23 bases between them. In nucleotides, the CDR3 is TGTGCCAGCAGTCACACCCTCGGCGACAGCCATCTCAATCAGCCCCAGCATTTT. Translating it yields CASSHTLGDSHLNQPQHF.

J is TRBJ2-5 and V is TRBV28; the match to TRBD2 covers 10 bases. Germline CDR1 is MDHEN and CDR2 is SYDVKM. The junction had 6 bases not matched to a gene; V was cut back by 6 bases and J by 5 bases. This CDR3 is 14 amino acids long. CDR3 residues: CASSLLAGRETQYF. In DNA form, the CDR3 reads TGTGCCAGCAGCCTACTAGCGGGGCGGGAGACCCAGTACTTC.

This clone was detected only once. The chain links TRBV5-1 to TRBJ2-1; 10 bases line up with TRBD1. The germline V gene encodes CDR1 SGHRS and CDR2 YFSETQ. CDR3 size: 14 residues. J gave up 9 bases and V 9 bases, and 12 bases lay outside the gene matches. The chain's CDR3 is CATARDRGQGEQFF. The CDR3 coding sequence is TGCGCCACCGCCCGGGACAGGGGCCAGGGTGAGCAGTTCTTC.

The J gene is TRBJ2-5, the V gene TRBV19; the D gene is possibly TRBD2 (5 bases). Germline values: CDR1 LNHDA, CDR2 SQIVND (reference sequence). The length of the CDR3 is 13 residues. V was shortened by 5 bases and J by 2 bases, with 9 bases between the two germline ends. For the CDR3, the DNA is TGTGCCAGTAGTCCAACGGGACAAGAGACCCAGTACTTC. It encodes CASSPTGQETQYF.

The chain couples TRBV2 to TRBJ1-2; D ambiguous. Deletions cut 3 bases from V and 8 bases from J, with 19 bases between. Germline V gives CDR1 SNHLY, CDR2 FYNNEI. The CDR3 covers 15 residues. The CDR3 sequence is CASSDGGVALYGYTF. DNA for the CDR3: TGTGCCAGCAGTGACGGAGGAGTAGCCCTCTACGGCTACACCTTC.

J is TRBJ1-5 and V is TRBV3-1 (or the pseudogene TRBV3-2); maybe TRBD1 (6 bases). Germline V gives CDR1 LGHDT, CDR2 YNNKEL (reference sequence). The length of the CDR3 is 15 residues. The germline V and J ends were trimmed by 6 bases and 0 bases, with 12 bases remaining between them. The CDR3 nucleotides are TGTGCCAGCAGAGCTACAGGGAATAGCAATCAGCCCCAGCATTTT. It translates to CASRATGNSNQPQHF.

The chain links TRBV11-3 to TRBJ1-2; 7 bases map to TRBD1. The CDR3 is made up of 14 amino acids. V shed 4 bases, J shed 8 bases, and the junction held 10 bases outside the gene matches. Germline values: CDR1 SGHNT, CDR2 YENEEA. CDR3 nucleotide sequence: TGTGCCAGCAGCTCCACAGGGGCCCCTGGGGGCTACACCTTC. This codes for CASSSTGAPGGYTF.

The rearrangement joins TRBV6-4 to TRBJ1-1, with D uncertain. The V and J ends lost 6 bases and 4 bases respectively, with 24 bases between them. The CDR3 runs to 17 residues. Germline V gene lookup returns CDR1 MRHNA and CDR2 SNTAGT. The CDR3 is CASSQMRVIGLVTEAFF. CDR3 nucleotide sequence: TGTGCCAGCAGCCAAATGAGGGTCATAGGATTGGTCACTGAAGCTTTCTTT.